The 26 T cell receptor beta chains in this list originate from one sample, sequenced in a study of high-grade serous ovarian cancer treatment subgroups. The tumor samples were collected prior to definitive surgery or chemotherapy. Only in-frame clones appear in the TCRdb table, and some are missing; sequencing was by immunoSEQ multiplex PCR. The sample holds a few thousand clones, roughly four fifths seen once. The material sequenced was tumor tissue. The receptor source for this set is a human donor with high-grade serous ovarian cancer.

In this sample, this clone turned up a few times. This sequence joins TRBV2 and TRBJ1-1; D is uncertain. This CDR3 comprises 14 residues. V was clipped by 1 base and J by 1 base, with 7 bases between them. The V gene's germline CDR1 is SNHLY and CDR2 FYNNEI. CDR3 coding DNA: TGTGCCAGCAGTGAAGGTTGGGGGAACACTGAAGCTTTCTTT. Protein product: CASSEGWGNTEAFF.

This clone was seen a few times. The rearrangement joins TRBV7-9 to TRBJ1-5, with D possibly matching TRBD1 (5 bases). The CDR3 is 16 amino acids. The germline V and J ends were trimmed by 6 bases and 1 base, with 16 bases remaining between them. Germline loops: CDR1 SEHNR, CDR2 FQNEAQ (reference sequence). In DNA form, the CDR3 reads TGTGCCAGCAGTGGGGGAGGGAGTGGGAGCAATCAGCCCCAGCATTTT. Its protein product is CASSGGGSGSNQPQHF.

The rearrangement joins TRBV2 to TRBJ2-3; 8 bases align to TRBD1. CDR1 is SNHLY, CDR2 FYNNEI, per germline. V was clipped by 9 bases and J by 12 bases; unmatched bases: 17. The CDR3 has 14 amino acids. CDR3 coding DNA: TGTGCCAGGAGGCGCGGACAGGGCCATCTAACCCAGTATTTT. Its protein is CARRRGQGHLTQYF.

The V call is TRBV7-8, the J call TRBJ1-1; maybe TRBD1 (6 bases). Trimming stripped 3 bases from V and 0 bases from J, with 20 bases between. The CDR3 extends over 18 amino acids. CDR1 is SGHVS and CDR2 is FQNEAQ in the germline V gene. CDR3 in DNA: TGTGCCAGCAGCTTGGGGGGGGCAGGGCATTATATGAACACTGAAGCTTTCTTT. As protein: CASSLGGAGHYMNTEAFF.

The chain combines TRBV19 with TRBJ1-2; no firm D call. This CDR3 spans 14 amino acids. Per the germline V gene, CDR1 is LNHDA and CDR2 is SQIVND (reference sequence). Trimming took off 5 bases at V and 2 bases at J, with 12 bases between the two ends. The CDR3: CASSSPDWNYGYTF. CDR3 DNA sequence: TGTGCCAGTAGTTCCCCGGATTGGAACTATGGCTACACCTTC.

The CDR3 DNA reads as TGTGCCAGCAGCTTGGAAGGGGCGGCGTGGGAAAAACTGTTTTTT. Translating it yields CASSLEGAAWEKLFF. The chain couples TRBV5-6 to TRBJ1-4; TRBD1 is a possible D gene (5 bases). From germline, CDR1 is SGHDT and CDR2 YYEEEE. This CDR3 region has 15 residues. V was pared by 0 bases and J by 8 bases, with 14 bases between. Drawing the rest from reference TRBV5-6 and TRBJ1-4, the complete variable domain is DAGVTQSPTHLIKTRGQQVTLRCSPKSGHDTVSWYQQALGQGPQFIFQYYEEEERQRGNFPDRFSGHQFPNYSSELNVNALLLGDSALYLCASSLEGAAWEKLFFGSGTQLSVL.

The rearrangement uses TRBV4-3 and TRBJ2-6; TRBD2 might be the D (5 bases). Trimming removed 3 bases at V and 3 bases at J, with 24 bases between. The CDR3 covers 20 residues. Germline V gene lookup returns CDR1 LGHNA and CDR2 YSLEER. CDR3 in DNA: TGCGCCAGCAGCCACGCCCGGGATTTTAGGGTTGCGGGTGGGGCCAACGTCCTGACTTTC. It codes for CASSHARDFRVAGGANVLTF.

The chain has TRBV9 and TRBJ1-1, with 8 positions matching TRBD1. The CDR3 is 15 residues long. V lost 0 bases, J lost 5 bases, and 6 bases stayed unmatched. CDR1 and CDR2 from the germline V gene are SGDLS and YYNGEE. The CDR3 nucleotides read TGTGCCAGCAGCGTAGTTCAGGGGGCGAGGACTGAAGCTTTCTTT. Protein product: CASSVVQGARTEAFF.

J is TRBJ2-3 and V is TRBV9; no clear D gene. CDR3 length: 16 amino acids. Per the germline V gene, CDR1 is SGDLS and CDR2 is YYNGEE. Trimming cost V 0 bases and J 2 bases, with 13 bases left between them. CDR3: CASSVEASYYTDTQYF. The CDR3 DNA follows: TGTGCCAGCAGCGTAGAGGCTAGTTATTACACAGATACGCAGTATTTT.

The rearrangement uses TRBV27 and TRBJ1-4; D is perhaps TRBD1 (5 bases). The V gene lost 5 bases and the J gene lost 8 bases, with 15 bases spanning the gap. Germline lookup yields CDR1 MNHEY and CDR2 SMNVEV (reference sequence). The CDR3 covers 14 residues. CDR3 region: CASSDGTVGEKLFF. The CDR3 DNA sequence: TGTGCCAGCAGTGATGGGACCGTGGGGGAAAAACTGTTTTTT. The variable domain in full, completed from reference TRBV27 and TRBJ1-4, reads EAQVTQNPRYLITVTGKKLTVTCSQNMNHEYMSWYRQDPGLGLRQIYYSMNVEVTDKGDVPEGYKVSRKEKRNFPLILESPSPNQTSLYFCASSDGTVGEKLFFGSGTQLSVL.

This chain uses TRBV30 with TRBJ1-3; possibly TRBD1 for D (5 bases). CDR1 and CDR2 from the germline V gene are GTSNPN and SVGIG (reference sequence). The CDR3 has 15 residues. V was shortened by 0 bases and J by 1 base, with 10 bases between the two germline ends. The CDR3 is CAWSVVGTSGNTIYF. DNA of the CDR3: TGTGCCTGGAGTGTAGTCGGGACTTCTGGAAACACCATATATTTT.

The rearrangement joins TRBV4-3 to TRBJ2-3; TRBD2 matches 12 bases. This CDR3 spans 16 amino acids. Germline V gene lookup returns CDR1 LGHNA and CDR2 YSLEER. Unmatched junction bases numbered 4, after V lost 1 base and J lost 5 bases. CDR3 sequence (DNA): TGCGCCAGCAGCCAAGGGACTAGCGGGATCGTAGATACGCAGTATTTT. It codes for CASSQGTSGIVDTQYF.

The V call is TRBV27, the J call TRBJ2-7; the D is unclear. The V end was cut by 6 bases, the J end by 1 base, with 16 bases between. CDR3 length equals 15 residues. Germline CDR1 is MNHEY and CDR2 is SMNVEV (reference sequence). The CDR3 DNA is TGTGCCAGCAGCCGCCTGGTCCCAACATCCTACGAGCAGTACTTC. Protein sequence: CASSRLVPTSYEQYF.

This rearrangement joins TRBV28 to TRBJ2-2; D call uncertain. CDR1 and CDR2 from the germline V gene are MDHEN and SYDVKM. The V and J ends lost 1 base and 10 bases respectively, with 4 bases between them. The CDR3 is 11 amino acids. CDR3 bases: TGTGCCAGCAGTTTATCGTCGGAGCTGTTTTTT. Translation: CASSLSSELFF.

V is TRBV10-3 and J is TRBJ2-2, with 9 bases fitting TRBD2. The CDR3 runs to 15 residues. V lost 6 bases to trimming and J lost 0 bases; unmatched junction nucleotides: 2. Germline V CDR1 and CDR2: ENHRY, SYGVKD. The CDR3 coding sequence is TGTGCCATCAGGATAGCGGGAGCGAACACCGGGGAGCTGTTTTTT. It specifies CAIRIAGANTGELFF.

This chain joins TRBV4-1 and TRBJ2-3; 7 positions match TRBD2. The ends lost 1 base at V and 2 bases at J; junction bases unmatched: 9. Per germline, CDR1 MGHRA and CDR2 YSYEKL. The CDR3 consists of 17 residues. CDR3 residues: CASSQVRPSGLTDTQYF. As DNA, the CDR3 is TGCGCCAGCAGCCAAGTCAGGCCTAGCGGACTCACAGATACGCAGTATTTT.

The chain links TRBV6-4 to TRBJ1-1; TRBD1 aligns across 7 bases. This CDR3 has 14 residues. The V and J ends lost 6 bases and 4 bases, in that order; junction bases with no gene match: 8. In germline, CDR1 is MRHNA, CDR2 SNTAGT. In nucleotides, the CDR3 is TGTGCCAGCAGCGAGTACAGGGGAGCCACTGAAGCTTTCTTT. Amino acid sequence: CASSEYRGATEAFF.

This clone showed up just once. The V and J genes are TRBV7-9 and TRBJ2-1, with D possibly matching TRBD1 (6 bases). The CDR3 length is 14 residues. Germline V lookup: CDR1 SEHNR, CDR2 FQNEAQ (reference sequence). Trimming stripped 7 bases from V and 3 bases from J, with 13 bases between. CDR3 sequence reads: CASTHRENYNEQFF. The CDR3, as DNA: TGTGCCAGCACCCACAGGGAAAACTACAATGAGCAGTTCTTC.

The CDR3 protein is CASSTTGGWADTQYF. CDR3 bases: TGTGCCAGCAGCACAACAGGGGGGTGGGCAGATACGCAGTATTTT. The genes are TRBV27 and TRBJ2-3, with 8 bases that match TRBD1. V trimming: 6 bases; J trimming: 4 bases; junction bases outside the gene matches: 9. Looked up from germline, CDR1 is MNHEY and CDR2 is SMNVEV (reference sequence). The CDR3 loop spans 15 amino acids.

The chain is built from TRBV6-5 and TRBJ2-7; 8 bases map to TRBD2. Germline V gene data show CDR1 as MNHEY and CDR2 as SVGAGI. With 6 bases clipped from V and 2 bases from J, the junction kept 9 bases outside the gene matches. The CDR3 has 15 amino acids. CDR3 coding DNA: TGTGCCAGCAGCCAACCGGGACTAGGGACCTACGAGCAGTACTTC. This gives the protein CASSQPGLGTYEQYF.

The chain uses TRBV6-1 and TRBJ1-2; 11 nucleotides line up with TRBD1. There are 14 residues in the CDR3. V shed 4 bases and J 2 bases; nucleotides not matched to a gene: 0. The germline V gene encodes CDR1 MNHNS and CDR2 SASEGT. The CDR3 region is CASSGTGGNYGYTF. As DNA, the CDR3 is TGTGCCAGCAGTGGGACAGGGGGCAACTATGGCTACACCTTC.

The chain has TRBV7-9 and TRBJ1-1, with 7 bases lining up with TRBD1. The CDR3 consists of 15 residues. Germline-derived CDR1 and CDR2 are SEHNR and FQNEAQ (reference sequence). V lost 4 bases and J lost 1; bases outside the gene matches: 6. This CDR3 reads CASSSRGEANTEAFF. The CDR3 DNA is TGTGCCAGCAGCTCCAGGGGGGAAGCGAACACTGAAGCTTTCTTT.

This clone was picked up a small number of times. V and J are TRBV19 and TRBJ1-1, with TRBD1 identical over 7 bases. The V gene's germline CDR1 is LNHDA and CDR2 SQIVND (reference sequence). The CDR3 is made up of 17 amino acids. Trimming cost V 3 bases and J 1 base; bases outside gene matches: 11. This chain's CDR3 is CASSIRTGPLPNTEAFF. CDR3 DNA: TGTGCCAGTAGTATCCGGACAGGACCTCTCCCGAACACTGAAGCTTTCTTT.

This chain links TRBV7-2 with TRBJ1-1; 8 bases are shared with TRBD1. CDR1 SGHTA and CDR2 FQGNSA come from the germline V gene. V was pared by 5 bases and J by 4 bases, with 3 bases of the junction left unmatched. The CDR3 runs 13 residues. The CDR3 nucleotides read TGTGCCAGCAGCCGTACAGGGGGCACTGAAGCTTTCTTT. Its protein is CASSRTGGTEAFF.

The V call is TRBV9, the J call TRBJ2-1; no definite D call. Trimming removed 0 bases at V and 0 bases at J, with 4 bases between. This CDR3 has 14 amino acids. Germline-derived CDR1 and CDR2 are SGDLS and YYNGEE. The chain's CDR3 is CASSVEGSYNEQFF. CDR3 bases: TGTGCCAGCAGCGTAGAGGGCTCCTACAATGAGCAGTTCTTC.

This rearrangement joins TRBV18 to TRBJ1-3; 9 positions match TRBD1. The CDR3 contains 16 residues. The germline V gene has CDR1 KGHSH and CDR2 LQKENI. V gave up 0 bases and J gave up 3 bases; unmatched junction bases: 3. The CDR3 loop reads CASSPPRQGGGNTIYF. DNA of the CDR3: TGTGCCAGCTCACCACCGCGACAGGGGGGTGGAAACACCATATATTTT.